The text below deals with one T cell receptor (beta chain). No antigen is known for it. This record belongs to a study of T cell responses to AZD1222 COVID-19 vaccine. The V end was cut by 5 bases, the J end by 0 bases, with 7 bases between. The CDR3 extends over 13 amino acids. Germline V gives CDR1 MNHEY, CDR2 SVGAGI. General study results and limits: Reportedly, nearly half of unique spike TCRs recognized epitopes outside B.1.351/B.1.1.7 mutations.

Clones were read by immunoSEQ multiplex PCR, and TCRdb kept only the in-frame ones, dropping some. The sample has tens of thousands of clones; roughly nine tenths are singletons. The chain uses TRBV6-5 and TRBJ1-2; D is perhaps TRBD1 (5 bases). The origin of this receptor is an adult in good health. The sequencing used peripheral blood, collected on day 0 of MenACWY control vaccination. The CDR3 DNA reads TGTGCCAGCAGTCGACAGCCTAACTATGGCTACACCTTC. Its translation: CASSRQPNYGYTF.